This T cell receptor (beta chain) comes out of a study of immune aging and cytomegalovirus after organ transplant (dated by TCRdb to 2020 to 2023). In the study overall: All transplant recipients received three-drug immunosuppression with prednisone, tacrolimus, and mycophenolate. Overall study results and their limits: Because CD57 was not measured in the sequencing data, a conservative gene-based aging definition was used instead. Following viremia, cells with an aged phenotype rose post-transplant no matter the clone size, with the increase showing up earlier in large clones (days 200-264) than in small clones. TEMRA cells made up a larger share of large clones, and the seven largest clones (approximately 1,900 cells) gained aged and TEMRA cells while losing TCM cells.

Libraries came from single-cell sequencing. Sequencing used an Illumina NovaSeq 6000. The BD Rhapsody Targeted mRNA and AbSeq Reagent Kit, in a microwell format, was used for cell capture and library preparation. The libraries included TCR, sample tags, AbSeq, and targeted mRNA drawn from the Human T-Cell Expression Panel together with custom TOX and TOX2 primers. Libraries were sequenced on an Illumina NovaSeq. The original methods were these. The analysis covered about 10,000 cells in total, of which over 7,000 were CD8 T cells and about 4,500 were CD8 T cells with an identifiable TCR CDR3. Raw data were processed with the BD Rhapsody Targeted Analysis Pipeline with V(D)J processing on the Seven Bridges Genomics platform. Quality control, Sample Tag demultiplexing with Lex-BDSMK, clone identification with VDJ Explorer, and Seurat clustering were performed in SeqGeq 1.6.0. Clones making up <1% of CD8 T cells were classified as non-expanded, and clones making up >2.5% of the sample were classified as clonal expansions. The public reads were reprocessed in TCRdb via fastp at Q25 and MiXCR, keeping in-frame beta chains. Rows merge per CDR3 protein into single entries with the most common DNA and genes. The authors' filters were not applied to this entry. The sample includes tens of thousands of distinct CDR3 sequences, with about a third observed a single time. The ten largest clones take up 25% to 30% of the sample.

The time point label corresponds to: five sample-tagged time points from pre-transplant (day -1) to day 368 post-transplant, pooled. Thawed PBMC were stimulated for about 11 hours with a CMV IE-1 overlapping peptide library without transport inhibitors. After thawing, cells were rested overnight and were then stimulated in R10 medium with CD28/CD49d costimulation. The IE-1 peptide library was made up of 15-amino-acid peptides, each overlapping by 11 amino acids. Samples from each time point were barcoded using BD Single-Cell Multiplexing Kit Sample Tags, then pooled and stained with oligo-conjugated anti-CD45RA and sorting antibodies. A BD FACSAria III was used to sort CMV-responsive CD8+CD137+ and CD4+CD154+ T cells at 4-way purity. Blood was drawn into EDTA vacutainers and was processed by Ficoll gradient within 1-24 hours. The table lists this clonotype with a few counts. Which antigen it targets is not known. No much larger clone exists at a distance of one base, and base qualities are not known.

The source is a female donor who had a heart transplant and CMV viremia. The source was CMV peptide-activated CD4+ and CD8+ T cells sorted from blood, collected at five time points, pooled. What this sample's cell subset or site label stands for: sorted CD8+CD137+ and CD4+CD154+ T cells after roughly 13 h CMV IE-1 peptide stimulation.

The CDR3 here reads CASSFYGSTDTQYF. The DNA sequence follows: TGTGCCAGCAGCTTTTACGGAAGCACAGATACGCAGTATTTT. The rearranged chain carries TRBV13 and TRBJ2-3, with the D gene uncertain. According to the germline V gene (reference sequence), CDR1 reads PRHDT and CDR2 reads FYEKMQ. There are 14 amino acids in the CDR3, from cysteine to phenylalanine inclusive. The kept DNA is CDR3 alone, 42 bases in frame from the first base. V is cut by 3 bases and J by 0 bases, and the space between the germline ends is 7 bases.